This T cell receptor beta chain was observed in a study of cytomegalovirus exposure and HLA in healthy donors. Broader study findings: Being indistinguishable, some V segments were excluded, TRBV6-2 and TRBV6-3 among them. What TCR beta sequences reportedly achieved was accurate prediction of HLA-A and HLA-B alleles in most subjects. An assumption of roughly uniform sequencing depth across donors underlay the presence/absence analyses.

Germline V lookup: CDR1 LNHDA, CDR2 SQIVND (reference sequence). With 5 bases removed from V and 3 bases from J, the gap between germline ends came to 10 bases. This CDR3 contains 13 residues. It was with 60 Vbeta and 13 Jbeta primers that the PCR ran. Clones were read by immunoSEQ multiplex PCR, and TCRdb kept only the in-frame ones, dropping some. The repertoire includes about 180,000 clones, about 82% of them detected once, and approximately 2.4% sits in the top ten. The table lists this clone with a few counts. As yet, its antigen is unknown. Other DNA sequences of this sample code for an identical CDR3.

The chain carries TRBV19 and TRBJ1-1, with D perhaps TRBD1 (6 bases). Material: PBMCs. The clonotype was recovered from a male donor in good health and CMV-seronegative. This chain's CDR3 is CASSATGDTEAFF. The CDR3 DNA is TGTGCCAGTAGTGCGACAGGAGACACTGAAGCTTTCTTT.